This T cell receptor beta chain was sequenced in a study of technical replicates of blood from several donors. Profiling relied on immunoSEQ multiplex PCR, and the TCRdb table lists in-frame clones only, not all of them. The top ten hold approximately 0.2% of the sample, which has 95,000 to 100,000 clones, around 96% seen once. The CDR3 spans 16 residues. V was clipped by 3 bases and J by 5 bases; unmatched bases: 8. CDR1 SGDLS and CDR2 YYNGEE come from the germline V gene. The sequenced sample was T cells isolated from PBMCs. The gene calls are TRBV9 and TRBJ1-6, with TRBD1 identical over 7 bases. This receptor was identified in a human donor in good health. The DNA for the CDR3 is TGTGCCAGCAGCGAGGGACAGCCGGCGAATAATTCACCCCTCCACTTT. This encodes CASSEGQPANNSPLHF.